These T cell receptor beta chains were read from a single sample in a study of tumor-infiltrating lymphocytes in oesophageal squamous cell carcinoma. TCRdb re-analysed the PCR reads in MiXCR, keeping a single row per CDR3 protein. The table lists around 6,200 distinct CDR3 sequences, more than 12% of them singletons. The sample consisted of esophageal tumor tissue. The receptors were sampled from a male donor with esophageal squamous cell carcinoma. Both conserved end residues are part of each CDR3. A D gene is named only where the DNA matches it firmly. Not all rows give a size; the values are once, few, many and, for expanded clones, a class.

d_gene: -; j_gene: TRBJ1-2; v_gene: TRBV5-3; abundance: many; CDR3aa: CARSGGWLAGNYGYTF; CDR3nt: TGTGCCAGAAGCGGGGGTTGGTTGGCAGGGAACTATGGCTACACCTTC
d_gene: TRBD1; j_gene: TRBJ2-1; v_gene: TRBV18; abundance: medium-sized; CDR3aa: CASSLTPDRARISGDEQFF; CDR3nt: TGTGCCAGCTCGCTTACCCCGGACAGGGCGCGAATCTCAGGCGATGAGCAGTTCTTC
d_gene: -; j_gene: TRBJ2-7; v_gene: TRBV7-2; abundance: medium-sized; CDR3aa: CASSLMVSTYEQYF; CDR3nt: TGTGCCAGCAGCTTAATGGTCAGCACCTACGAGCAGTACTTC
d_gene: TRBD1; j_gene: TRBJ2-7; v_gene: TRBV6-6; abundance: medium-sized; CDR3aa: CASSYLARQGLSYEQYF; CDR3nt: TGTGCCAGCAGTTACCTGGCTCGACAGGGTCTTTCCTACGAGCAGTACTTC
d_gene: -; j_gene: TRBJ2-1; v_gene: TRBV24-1; abundance: -; CDR3aa: CATSGHAAYGYSF; CDR3nt: TGTGCCACCAGTGGACATGCGGCTTATGGCTACTCCTTC
d_gene: TRBD1; j_gene: TRBJ1-4; v_gene: TRBV5-1; abundance: many; CDR3aa: CASSDRVNEKLFF; CDR3nt: TGCGCCAGCAGCGACAGGGTTAATGAAAAACTGTTTTTT
d_gene: -; j_gene: TRBJ2-5; v_gene: TRBV2; abundance: many; CDR3aa: CASSLGPETQYF; CDR3nt: TGTGCCAGCAGTTTGGGCCCCGAGACCCAGTACTTC
d_gene: -; j_gene: TRBJ1-1; v_gene: TRBV11-3; abundance: many; CDR3aa: CASTSGGVNTEAFF; CDR3nt: TGTGCCAGCACCTCGGGGGGGGTGAACACTGAAGCTTTCTTT
d_gene: TRBD2; j_gene: TRBJ2-1; v_gene: TRBV11-2; abundance: medium-sized; CDR3aa: CASSLNSGGTYNEQFF; CDR3nt: TGTGCCAGCAGCTTGAATAGCGGGGGGACCTACAATGAGCAGTTCTTC
d_gene: TRBD1; j_gene: TRBJ2-7; v_gene: TRBV27; abundance: many; CDR3aa: CASSRYRDRANEQYF; CDR3nt: TGTGCCAGCAGCCGCTACCGGGACAGGGCGAATGAGCAGTACTTC
d_gene: -; j_gene: TRBJ1-1; v_gene: TRBV5-6; abundance: many; CDR3aa: CASSFPLGRTEAFF; CDR3nt: TGTGCCAGCAGCTTCCCCCTTGGGAGGACTGAAGCTTTCTTT
d_gene: TRBD1; j_gene: TRBJ1-6; v_gene: TRBV27; abundance: many; CDR3aa: CASSLLTGGNSPLHF; CDR3nt: TGTGCCAGCAGTTTACTTACAGGGGGAAATTCACCCCTCCACTTT
d_gene: -; j_gene: TRBJ2-7; v_gene: TRBV7-8; abundance: medium-sized; CDR3aa: CASSLAPGTSYEQYF; CDR3nt: TGTGCCAGCAGCTTAGCGCCGGGAACTAGCTACGAGCAGTACTTC
d_gene: -; j_gene: TRBJ2-5; v_gene: TRBV11-3; abundance: medium-sized; CDR3aa: CASSLDAGSETQYF; CDR3nt: TGTGCCAGCAGCTTAGACGCGGGGTCGGAGACCCAGTACTTC
d_gene: -; j_gene: TRBJ2-3; v_gene: TRBV5-6; abundance: many; CDR3aa: CASNQNSAGSTDTQYF; CDR3nt: TGTGCCAGCAACCAGAACTCGGCAGGGTCCACAGATACGCAGTATTTT
d_gene: -; j_gene: TRBJ2-7; v_gene: TRBV28; abundance: many; CDR3aa: CASSSLWTDRSYEQYF; CDR3nt: TGTGCCAGCAGTTCCTTGTGGACAGACCGCTCCTACGAGCAGTACTTC
d_gene: TRBD1; j_gene: TRBJ2-3; v_gene: TRBV7-9; abundance: large; CDR3aa: CASSTGQGMDTQYF; CDR3nt: TGTGCCAGCAGCACAGGACAGGGTATGGATACGCAGTATTTT
d_gene: -; j_gene: TRBJ2-5; v_gene: TRBV7-9; abundance: medium-sized; CDR3aa: CASSLALLSETQYF; CDR3nt: TGTGCCAGCAGCTTAGCGCTCTTATCGGAGACCCAGTACTTC
d_gene: TRBD1; j_gene: TRBJ1-2; v_gene: TRBV5-1; abundance: many; CDR3aa: CASSLGQGVYGYTF; CDR3nt: TGCGCCAGCAGCTTGGGACAGGGGGTCTATGGCTACACCTTC
d_gene: TRBD1; j_gene: TRBJ2-7; v_gene: TRBV5-4; abundance: many; CDR3aa: CASSLGQGVNEQYF; CDR3nt: TGTGCCAGCAGCCTCGGACAGGGGGTAAACGAGCAGTACTTC
d_gene: -; j_gene: TRBJ2-4; v_gene: TRBV28; abundance: few; CDR3aa: CASSLGGRAGNIQYF; CDR3nt: TGTGCCAGCAGCTTGGGGGGAAGAGCCGGAAACATTCAGTACTTC
d_gene: TRBD2; j_gene: TRBJ2-5; v_gene: TRBV28; abundance: medium-sized; CDR3aa: CATKLSGGGKETQYF; CDR3nt: TGTGCCACCAAACTTAGCGGGGGGGGGAAAGAGACCCAGTACTTC
d_gene: -; j_gene: TRBJ1-5; v_gene: TRBV6-1; abundance: many; CDR3aa: CASSSDTFSNQPQHF; CDR3nt: TGTGCCAGCAGTTCTGACACCTTTAGCAATCAGCCCCAGCATTTT
d_gene: -; j_gene: TRBJ1-3; v_gene: TRBV5-6; abundance: many; CDR3aa: CASSHRDLVTKNTIYF; CDR3nt: TGTGCCAGCAGCCACCGGGACCTCGTGACCAAGAACACCATATATTTT
d_gene: -; j_gene: TRBJ1-2; v_gene: TRBV10-3; abundance: few; CDR3aa: CAISEGQNYGYTF; CDR3nt: TGTGCCATCAGTGAAGGACAGAACTATGGCTACACCTTC
d_gene: -; j_gene: TRBJ2-3; v_gene: TRBV7-2; abundance: -; CDR3aa: CASSRARGYQETQYF; CDR3nt: TGTGCCAGCAGCCGAGCGAGGGGGTACCAAGAGACCCAGTATTTT
d_gene: TRBD1; j_gene: TRBJ1-2; v_gene: TRBV5-6; abundance: many; CDR3aa: CASSLGQGGYTF; CDR3nt: TGTGCCAGCAGCTTGGGACAGGGGGGCTACACCTTC
d_gene: -; j_gene: TRBJ2-1; v_gene: TRBV11-2; abundance: many; CDR3aa: CASGDLGSPLHF; CDR3nt: TGTGCCAGCGGGGATCTAGGGTCACCCCTCCACTTC
d_gene: -; j_gene: TRBJ1-1; v_gene: TRBV14; abundance: many; CDR3aa: CASSLRSGQSNTEAFF; CDR3nt: TGTGCCAGCAGCCTCAGAAGTGGTCAGAGCAACACTGAAGCTTTCTTT
d_gene: -; j_gene: TRBJ2-1; v_gene: TRBV7-2; abundance: large; CDR3aa: CASSPGLLGEQFF; CDR3nt: TGTGCCAGCAGCCCGGGACTCCTGGGTGAGCAGTTCTTC
d_gene: TRBD2; j_gene: TRBJ2-7; v_gene: TRBV12-3/TRBV12-4; abundance: many; CDR3aa: CASSQKPRLAGAPEQYF; CDR3nt: TGTGCCAGCAGCCAAAAGCCGCGACTAGCGGGGGCCCCCGAGCAGTACTTC
d_gene: TRBD1; j_gene: TRBJ2-7; v_gene: TRBV28; abundance: many; CDR3aa: CASSFVGGNEQYF; CDR3nt: TGTGCCAGCAGTTTTGTAGGGGGCAATGAGCAGTACTTC
d_gene: TRBD1; j_gene: TRBJ2-7; v_gene: TRBV29-1; abundance: few; CDR3aa: CSVLTGTGTYEQYF; CDR3nt: TGCAGCGTTTTAACCGGGACAGGCACCTACGAGCAGTACTTC
d_gene: -; j_gene: TRBJ1-6; v_gene: TRBV5-6; abundance: many; CDR3aa: CASSPPGVYSPLHF; CDR3nt: TGTGCCAGCAGCCCTCCAGGGGTGTATTCACCCCTCCACTTT
d_gene: TRBD1; j_gene: TRBJ2-2; v_gene: TRBV19; abundance: few; CDR3aa: CASSIGTVNGELFF; CDR3nt: TGTGCCAGTAGTATTGGGACAGTTAACGGGGAGCTGTTTTTT
d_gene: TRBD1; j_gene: TRBJ1-5; v_gene: TRBV28; abundance: few; CDR3aa: CASSLQGTASQPQHF; CDR3nt: TGTGCCAGCAGTTTGCAAGGGACAGCCAGTCAGCCCCAGCATTTT
d_gene: -; j_gene: TRBJ2-2; v_gene: TRBV9; abundance: few; CDR3aa: CASSVDGTGELFF; CDR3nt: TGTGCCAGCAGCGTAGACGGCACCGGGGAGCTGTTTTTT
d_gene: -; j_gene: TRBJ2-1; v_gene: TRBV15; abundance: many; CDR3aa: CATSSRQEPYNEQFF; CDR3nt: TGTGCCACCAGCAGCCGACAGGAACCTTACAATGAGCAGTTCTTC
d_gene: -; j_gene: TRBJ1-5; v_gene: TRBV5-5; abundance: few; CDR3aa: CASSFLGGGNQPQHF; CDR3nt: TGTGCCAGCAGCTTTTTGGGAGGGGGCAATCAGCCCCAGCATTTT
d_gene: TRBD1; j_gene: TRBJ2-1; v_gene: TRBV9; abundance: few; CDR3aa: CASSVGTDYNNEQFF; CDR3nt: TGTGCCAGCAGCGTCGGGACAGACTATAACAATGAGCAGTTCTTC
d_gene: -; j_gene: TRBJ2-3; v_gene: TRBV18; abundance: few; CDR3aa: CASSPDSTDTQYF; CDR3nt: TGTGCCAGCTCACCTGATAGCACAGATACGCAGTATTTT
d_gene: -; j_gene: TRBJ1-1; v_gene: TRBV12-5; abundance: many; CDR3aa: CASGLTGNTEAFF; CDR3nt: TGTGCTAGTGGTTTGACAGGGAACACTGAAGCTTTCTTT
d_gene: -; j_gene: TRBJ1-6; v_gene: TRBV11-2; abundance: many; CDR3aa: CASSLERLNSPLHF; CDR3nt: TGTGCCAGCAGCTTAGAACGGTTAAATTCACCCCTCCACTTT
d_gene: -; j_gene: TRBJ1-1; v_gene: TRBV6-1; abundance: many; CDR3aa: CASSFSVGWNTEAFF; CDR3nt: TGTGCCAGCAGTTTCAGCGTAGGATGGAACACTGAAGCTTTCTTT
d_gene: -; j_gene: TRBJ2-1; v_gene: TRBV7-2; abundance: once; CDR3aa: CASRRGSYNEQFF; CDR3nt: TGTGCCAGCAGACGGGGCTCCTACAATGAGCAGTTCTTC
d_gene: -; j_gene: TRBJ2-4; v_gene: TRBV12-2; abundance: -; CDR3aa: CASRLTSSGGSKNIQYF; CDR3nt: TGTGCAAGTCGCTTAACCTCTAGCGGGGGGTCCAAAAACATTCAGTACTTC
d_gene: -; j_gene: TRBJ1-2; v_gene: TRBV28; abundance: many; CDR3aa: CASTHQGAGYGYTF; CDR3nt: TGTGCCAGCACCCATCAAGGGGCGGGGTATGGCTACACCTTC
d_gene: -; j_gene: TRBJ1-1; v_gene: TRBV4-1; abundance: few; CDR3aa: CASSQTDRNTEAFF; CDR3nt: TGCGCCAGCAGCCAAACAGACAGGAACACTGAAGCTTTCTTT
d_gene: TRBD1; j_gene: TRBJ2-7; v_gene: TRBV5-6; abundance: many; CDR3aa: CASDRVPYEQYF; CDR3nt: TGTGCCAGCGACAGGGTACCTTACGAGCAGTACTTC
d_gene: TRBD2; j_gene: TRBJ2-1; v_gene: TRBV6-1; abundance: medium-sized; CDR3aa: CASSSQPAGGLSEQFF; CDR3nt: TGTGCCAGCAGCTCACAGCCAGCGGGGGGGCTGAGTGAGCAGTTCTTC
d_gene: -; j_gene: TRBJ1-2; v_gene: TRBV5-5; abundance: many; CDR3aa: CASSADSNSNYGYTF; CDR3nt: TGTGCCAGCAGCGCTGACAGCAATTCTAACTATGGCTACACCTTC
d_gene: -; j_gene: TRBJ2-1; v_gene: TRBV15; abundance: many; CDR3aa: CATSRDLGLQSKVF; CDR3nt: TGTGCCACCAGCAGAGATCTAGGGCTTCAAAGCAAGGTCTTC
d_gene: -; j_gene: TRBJ1-6; v_gene: TRBV7-9; abundance: medium-sized; CDR3aa: CASSSTARSSYNSPLHF; CDR3nt: TGTGCCAGCAGCTCTACGGCCCGGAGCTCCTATAATTCACCCCTCCACTTC
d_gene: -; j_gene: TRBJ2-6; v_gene: TRBV9; abundance: few; CDR3aa: CASSVGVLGANVLTF; CDR3nt: TGTGCCAGCAGCGTAGGAGTGTTGGGGGCCAACGTCCTGACTTTC
d_gene: TRBD1; j_gene: TRBJ2-1; v_gene: TRBV19; abundance: few; CDR3aa: CASSIDRRDHRQGARNEQFF; CDR3nt: TGTGCCAGTAGTATAGATCGGAGGGACCACCGACAGGGGGCGCGAAATGAGCAGTTCTTC
d_gene: -; j_gene: TRBJ1-2; v_gene: TRBV6-1; abundance: many; CDR3aa: CASKAGDYGYTF; CDR3nt: TGTGCCAGCAAGGCAGGGGACTATGGCTACACCTTC
d_gene: -; j_gene: TRBJ2-2; v_gene: TRBV7-8; abundance: medium-sized; CDR3aa: CASSPQYMGAGLFF; CDR3nt: TGTGCCAGCAGCCCACAGTATATGGGGGCAGGGCTGTTTTTT